This TCR beta chain comes out of a study of breast tumors, draining lymph nodes, adjacent tissues. Study-wide points: The lymph node origin of tumor T cells was framed as consistent with a hypothesis, not demonstrated. Most tumor T cells seemingly derive from lymph node, then expand in tumor. Compared with lymph nodes, tumors were less diverse; compared with nontumor tissue, more.

In this sample, this clonotype turned up many times. The antigen is undetermined. The V and J ends lost 4 bases and 3 bases respectively, with 16 bases between them. The germline V gene has CDR1 SQVTM and CDR2 ANQGSEA. The CDR3 loop spans 14 amino acids. One entry per CDR3 protein results from TCRdb running MiXCR on the multiplex PCR reads. The sample carries around 230,000 distinct CDR3 sequences, approximately 31% recorded once. Breast cancer patients provided tissue from their axillary draining lymph nodes. The sequenced sample was axillary lymph node tissue. V gene TRBV29-1 combines with J gene TRBJ2-7; D is perhaps TRBD1 (6 bases). This TCR was sampled from a female donor with breast cancer. Some clones in this sample may be carry-over from other donors' samples. The CDR3 here is CSVGFGTLDYEQYF. CDR3 coding DNA: TGCAGCGTTGGGTTTGGGACACTCGACTACGAGCAGTACTTC.